These 4 T cell receptor beta chains share one sample of origin, sequenced in a study of identifying expanded T cells in peripheral blood. The data were produced by immunoSEQ multiplex PCR, yet TCRdb's version contains in-frame clones alone and is incomplete. Seen here are 80,000 or so clones, 84% observed once, and the top ten hold more than 15%. The specimen sequenced was blood. These receptor sequences come from a person aged 18 to 69 in good health.

The genes are TRBV19 and TRBJ1-5; no reliable D call. Germline lookup yields CDR1 LNHDA and CDR2 SQIVND (reference sequence). V gave up 4 bases and J gave up 5 bases, with 12 bases separating them. The CDR3 covers 14 residues. The CDR3 here is CASSNGKEDQPQHF. The CDR3 DNA sequence: TGTGCCAGTAGTAACGGGAAGGAGGATCAGCCCCAGCATTTT.

This chain connects TRBV7-2 to TRBJ2-3, with 14 bases matching TRBD2. Looked up from germline, CDR1 is SGHTA and CDR2 is FQGNSA. This CDR3 comprises 16 residues. The J segment lost 6 bases and the V segment lost 6 bases, leaving 8 bases of the junction unmatched. The CDR3 coding sequence is TGTGCCAGCAGTTTCGCCGGGACTAGCGGGAGTGATACGCAGTATTTT. Protein sequence: CASSFAGTSGSDTQYF.

CDR3 sequence reads: CASTPQGRGTDTQYF. Written as DNA, the CDR3 is TGTGCCAGCACCCCTCAAGGTCGGGGAACAGATACGCAGTATTTT. The V call is TRBV28, the J call TRBJ2-3, with D possibly being TRBD2 (5 bases). Trimming removed 7 bases at V and 3 bases at J, with 17 bases between. Germline V CDR1 and CDR2: MDHEN, SYDVKM. This CDR3 has 15 amino acids.

This clone was detected a few times. The chain joins TRBV7-9 to TRBJ1-2; 7 bases line up with TRBD1. CDR1 is SEHNR, CDR2 FQNEAQ, per germline (reference sequence). The V gene end was trimmed by 5 bases and the J gene end by 0 bases; junction bases not matched to a gene: 3. The CDR3 has 14 amino acids. This CDR3 reads CASSPGTANYGYTF. The CDR3 DNA is TGTGCCAGCAGCCCCGGGACAGCTAACTATGGCTACACCTTC.